The clone carrying this T cell receptor (beta chain) was detected many times. The data originate from a study of T cells in Graves' hyperthyroidism and ophthalmopathy. There were TCR beta CDR3 regions amplified from RNA transcripts. Researchers ran a first-round RT-PCR on the TCR CDR3 using the HTBI primer set. TCRdb redid the calling of the multiplex PCR reads with MiXCR, one entry per CDR3 protein. The table lists 560,000 or so distinct CDR3 sequences, just under 20% of them singletons. Germline V CDR1 and CDR2: LGHDT, YNNKEL (reference sequence). CDR3 length: 11 amino acids. V was trimmed by 1 base and J by 9 bases, leaving 7 bases between them.

V gene TRBV3-1 combines with J gene TRBJ2-7; D remains ambiguous. Sequencing used blood. The TCR comes from a man aged 40-49 years with Graves' ophthalmopathy. CDR3 residues: CASSQGAVQYF. The CDR3 nucleotides are TGTGCCAGCAGCCAAGGTGCGGTGCAGTACTTC.